Reported below is one TCR beta chain. This specimen comes from a study of OX40 agonist ivuxolimab in advanced cancers. Profiling relied on immunoSEQ multiplex PCR, and the TCRdb table lists in-frame clones only, not all of them. The repertoire holds 75,000 to 90,000 clones, with around 92% as singletons. The germline V and J ends were trimmed by 4 bases and 3 bases, with 7 bases remaining between them. The CDR3 loop spans 12 amino acids. In germline, CDR1 is SQVTM, CDR2 ANQGSEA. The rearrangement links TRBV29-1 to TRBJ2-1; the D is unclear. The sequence derives from an adult with an advanced solid tumor such as melanoma, head and neck, liver or kidney cancer. Material: CD4+ or CD8+ T cells sorted from blood, obtained in a trial of the OX40 agonist ivuxolimab. CDR3 loop: CSVAGDYNEQFF. CDR3 DNA: TGCAGCGTTGCTGGCGACTACAATGAGCAGTTCTTC.